Listed below are T cell receptor beta chains from one sample, sequenced in a study of vaccination and CD4 T cells after COVID-19. The antigens these receptors bind are not known. MiXCR, applied by TCRdb to the PCR reads, yields one record per CDR3 protein. The profile shows roughly 9,000 distinct CDR3 sequences, 26% of them singletons. The specimen was CD4+ T cells from blood, cultured in vitro, collected after SARS-CoV-2 vaccination. The receptors stem from a human donor who had recovered from COVID-19. Both conserved end residues are part of each CDR3. The D gene is left open where the match is weak. The size of a clone is reported for some rows only, either as once, few or many, or as a class for expanded clones.

j_gene: TRBJ2-3
abundance: few
d_gene: -
v_gene: TRBV27
CDR3nt: TGTGCCAGCAGTAAACGGGACTCTTCTCGCATAGATACGCAGTATTTT
CDR3aa: CASSKRDSSRIDTQYF

j_gene: TRBJ1-2
abundance: -
d_gene: -
v_gene: TRBV29-1
CDR3nt: TGCAGCGGAAAAACGATTAGTGGCTACACCTTC
CDR3aa: CSGKTISGYTF

j_gene: TRBJ1-5
abundance: medium-sized
d_gene: -
v_gene: TRBV10-2
CDR3nt: TGCGCCAGCAGTGGAGAGACAGTGGATCAGCCCCAGCATTTT
CDR3aa: CASSGETVDQPQHF

j_gene: TRBJ2-5
abundance: medium-sized
d_gene: -
v_gene: TRBV6-1
CDR3nt: TGTGCCAGCAGGCACCTGCTGGCCCAGTACTTC
CDR3aa: CASRHLLAQYF

j_gene: TRBJ1-3
abundance: -
d_gene: TRBD1
v_gene: TRBV18
CDR3nt: TGTGCCAGCTCACCACCGTCCCGGGACAGGGCTGGAAACACCATATATTTT
CDR3aa: CASSPPSRDRAGNTIYF

j_gene: TRBJ2-5
abundance: medium-sized
d_gene: TRBD2
v_gene: TRBV7-2
CDR3nt: TGTGCCAGCAGCCCCCTACTAGCGGGCCCCCAAGAGACCCAGTACTTC
CDR3aa: CASSPLLAGPQETQYF

j_gene: TRBJ1-2
abundance: few
d_gene: -
v_gene: TRBV4-3
CDR3nt: TGCGCCAGCAGCCAAGATATGAGAACAGCGACTAACTATGGCTACACCTTC
CDR3aa: CASSQDMRTATNYGYTF

j_gene: TRBJ2-7
abundance: -
d_gene: TRBD2
v_gene: TRBV27
CDR3nt: TGTGCCAGCAGTTCGGGACTAGCGGGTAGCGAGCAGTACTTC
CDR3aa: CASSSGLAGSEQYF

j_gene: TRBJ1-6
abundance: -
d_gene: -
v_gene: TRBV28
CDR3nt: TGTGCCAGCCAGGGGATCTACTCACCCCTCCACTTT
CDR3aa: CASQGIYSPLHF

j_gene: TRBJ1-4
abundance: -
d_gene: -
v_gene: TRBV21-1
CDR3nt: TGTGCCAGCAGCAAAGAACAGGAGCCCCCCAATGAAAAACTGTTTTTT
CDR3aa: CASSKEQEPPNEKLFF

j_gene: TRBJ2-1
abundance: -
d_gene: -
v_gene: TRBV30
CDR3nt: TGTGCCTGGAGTGTACAGGGTTATGAGCAGTTCTTC
CDR3aa: CAWSVQGYEQFF

j_gene: TRBJ2-5
abundance: few
d_gene: TRBD2
v_gene: TRBV19
CDR3nt: TGTGCCAGTAGCAAAACCGGACTAGCGGGGTGGGAGGAGACCCAGTACTTC
CDR3aa: CASSKTGLAGWEETQYF

j_gene: TRBJ2-5
abundance: few
d_gene: -
v_gene: TRBV12-3/TRBV12-4
CDR3nt: TGTGCCAGCAGTTTCGGGGCGGGGCCGGGAGAGACCCAGTACTTC
CDR3aa: CASSFGAGPGETQYF

j_gene: TRBJ2-7
abundance: few
d_gene: -
v_gene: TRBV7-2
CDR3nt: TGTGCCAGCAGCCCTCGGTTATACGAGCAGTACTTC
CDR3aa: CASSPRLYEQYF

j_gene: TRBJ2-7
abundance: few
d_gene: -
v_gene: TRBV23-1
CDR3nt: TGCGCCAGCAGTCAGTCGGAGTCCTCGTCGTGGGGCGGCGAGCAGTACTTC
CDR3aa: CASSQSESSSWGGEQYF

j_gene: TRBJ1-5
abundance: -
d_gene: -
v_gene: TRBV20-1
CDR3nt: TGCAGTGCTAGCCCACAGGGACCCAATCAGCCCCAGCATTTT
CDR3aa: CSASPQGPNQPQHF

j_gene: TRBJ2-3
abundance: few
d_gene: -
v_gene: TRBV20-1
CDR3nt: TGCAGTGCTTCCAACGTCGGAGGGAGTGCAGATACGCAGTATTTT
CDR3aa: CSASNVGGSADTQYF

j_gene: TRBJ2-7
abundance: -
d_gene: -
v_gene: TRBV11-2
CDR3nt: TGTGCCAGCAGCTTATTGGTAGGGCGAACTGCCTACGAGCAGTACTTC
CDR3aa: CASSLLVGRTAYEQYF

j_gene: TRBJ2-7
abundance: -
d_gene: -
v_gene: TRBV6-1
CDR3nt: TGTGCCAGCAGTGAATTTTCTTACGAGCAGTACTTC
CDR3aa: CASSEFSYEQYF

j_gene: TRBJ2-7
abundance: few
d_gene: TRBD2
v_gene: TRBV6-2/TRBV6-3
CDR3nt: TGTGCCAGCTCAGTAGCGGGACCCAGCGAGCAGTACTTC
CDR3aa: CASSVAGPSEQYF

j_gene: TRBJ1-1
abundance: few
d_gene: TRBD1
v_gene: TRBV7-2
CDR3nt: TGTGCCAGCAGCTTATTACAGGGGTGGAACACTGAAGCTTTCTTT
CDR3aa: CASSLLQGWNTEAFF

j_gene: TRBJ2-1
abundance: few
d_gene: -
v_gene: TRBV11-3
CDR3nt: TGTGCCAGCAGCTTAGCCCCCTCAGGGTCCCCCCGGAATGAGCAGTTCTTC
CDR3aa: CASSLAPSGSPRNEQFF

j_gene: TRBJ1-1
abundance: -
d_gene: -
v_gene: TRBV30
CDR3nt: TGTGCCTGGAGACTAGGGCACCACACTGAAGCTTTCTTT
CDR3aa: CAWRLGHHTEAFF

j_gene: TRBJ2-5
abundance: few
d_gene: -
v_gene: TRBV7-2
CDR3nt: TGTGCCAGCAGCCAGAGACCAGGAGGGCGACAAGAGACCCAGTACTTC
CDR3aa: CASSQRPGGRQETQYF

j_gene: TRBJ2-7
abundance: -
d_gene: -
v_gene: TRBV27
CDR3nt: TGTGCCAGCAGCCCGGGGGTGGGAAGCTCCTACGAGCAGTACTTC
CDR3aa: CASSPGVGSSYEQYF

j_gene: TRBJ2-1
abundance: -
d_gene: TRBD1
v_gene: TRBV6-1
CDR3nt: TGTGCCAGCGCTCAGGGGGAGTGGTCCTACAATGAGCAGTTCTTC
CDR3aa: CASAQGEWSYNEQFF

j_gene: TRBJ2-5
abundance: few
d_gene: -
v_gene: TRBV20-1
CDR3nt: TGCAGTGCTAGTCCCGACATGGTCCTAGAGACCCAGTACTTC
CDR3aa: CSASPDMVLETQYF

j_gene: TRBJ2-1
abundance: -
d_gene: TRBD2
v_gene: TRBV28
CDR3nt: TGTGCCAGCAGTTCTAGCGGGAGCTCCTACAATGAGCAGTTCTTC
CDR3aa: CASSSSGSSYNEQFF

j_gene: TRBJ2-3
abundance: few
d_gene: TRBD1
v_gene: TRBV7-2
CDR3nt: TGTGCCAGCCACCAAGGGGACAGCGCTACGCAGTATTTT
CDR3aa: CASHQGDSATQYF

j_gene: TRBJ2-5
abundance: few
d_gene: TRBD1
v_gene: TRBV18
CDR3nt: TGTGCCAGCTCAAATTGGACAGGCCAGCCCCAACCCCGCCATAAGACCCAGTACTTC
CDR3aa: CASSNWTGQPQPRHKTQYF

j_gene: TRBJ2-7
abundance: few
d_gene: TRBD2
v_gene: TRBV19
CDR3nt: TGTGCCAGTAGTAGGAGGCTAGCGGGAGGGATAACCTACGAGCAGTACTTC
CDR3aa: CASSRRLAGGITYEQYF

j_gene: TRBJ2-1
abundance: few
d_gene: -
v_gene: TRBV7-2
CDR3nt: TGTGCCAGCAGCTTAGGCCCAGTTTACAATGAGCAGTTCTTC
CDR3aa: CASSLGPVYNEQFF

j_gene: TRBJ2-7
abundance: -
d_gene: -
v_gene: TRBV4-1
CDR3nt: TGCGCCAGCAGCCCCACCGACGGACTTTCCTCCTACGAGCAGTACTTC
CDR3aa: CASSPTDGLSSYEQYF